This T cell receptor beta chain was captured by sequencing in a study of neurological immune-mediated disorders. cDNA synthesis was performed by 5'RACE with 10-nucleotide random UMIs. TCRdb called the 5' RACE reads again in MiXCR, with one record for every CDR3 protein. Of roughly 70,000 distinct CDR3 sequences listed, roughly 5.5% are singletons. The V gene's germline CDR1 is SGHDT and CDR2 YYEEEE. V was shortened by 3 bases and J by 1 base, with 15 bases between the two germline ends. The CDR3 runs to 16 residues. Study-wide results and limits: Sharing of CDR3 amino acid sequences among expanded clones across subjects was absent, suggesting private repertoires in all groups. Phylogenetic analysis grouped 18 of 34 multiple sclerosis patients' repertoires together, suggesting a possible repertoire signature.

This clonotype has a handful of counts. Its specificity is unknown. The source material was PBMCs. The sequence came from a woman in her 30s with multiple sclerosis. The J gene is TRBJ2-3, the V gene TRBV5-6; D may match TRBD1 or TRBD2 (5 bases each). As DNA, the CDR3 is TGTGCCAGCAGCTCTGGACCGGGGACGGGCACAGATACGCAGTATTTT. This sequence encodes CASSSGPGTGTDTQYF.